One and the same sample provided the 21 T cell receptor beta chains below, sequenced in a study of control samples from healthy donors and cancer patients. Generated by immunoSEQ multiplex PCR, the TCRdb table keeps only in-frame clones and is missing some. The sample carries approximately 150,000 clones, just under 90% recorded once. Sequenced material: PBMCs. These TCRs come from a man over 45 with head and neck cancer.

The chain links TRBV6-5 to TRBJ2-3; D not resolved. V shed 5 bases and J shed 6 bases, with 9 bases lying between them. The CDR3 contains 12 residues. Germline CDR1 reads MNHEY; CDR2 reads SVGAGI. CDR3 coding DNA: TGTGCCAGCAGTCCACCTGGGGATACGCAGTATTTT. Translating it yields CASSPPGDTQYF.

J is TRBJ1-2 and V is TRBV6-5; D not resolved. The CDR3 has 13 amino acids. V lost 6 bases and J 5 bases, leaving 13 bases between the germline ends. Germline CDR1 and CDR2: MNHEY and SVGAGI. The CDR3 spells CASRGVARYGYTF. The CDR3, as DNA: TGTGCCAGCAGGGGAGTGGCGCGGTATGGCTACACCTTC.

The chain couples TRBV6-5 to TRBJ2-5, with D possibly matching TRBD2 (5 bases). The germline V gene encodes CDR1 MNHEY and CDR2 SVGAGI. Trimming took 7 bases from V and 2 from J, leaving 17 bases between them. The CDR3 has 15 residues. Here the CDR3 reads CASNPRKSGQETQYF. CDR3 sequence (DNA): TGTGCCAGCAACCCTCGGAAGTCGGGGCAAGAGACCCAGTACTTC.

This chain joins TRBV7-6 and TRBJ2-2, with 9 bases fitting TRBD1. Trimming took 5 bases from V and 4 from J; bases not matched to a gene: 8. The length of the CDR3 is 16 residues. Germline V gives CDR1 SGHVS, CDR2 FNYEAQ. The CDR3 region has the DNA TGTGCCAGCAGCCGGGGACAGGGTGCAACCACCGGGGAGCTGTTTTTT. It encodes CASSRGQGATTGELFF.

CDR3 in DNA: TGTGCCAGCGGATCAAGCTTGGGGGGATACAGGACTGAAGCTTTCTTT. Encoded protein: CASGSSLGGYRTEAFF. The chain uses TRBV5-5 and TRBJ1-1; tentatively, D is TRBD1 (5 bases). From germline, CDR1 is SGHKS and CDR2 YYEKEE (reference sequence). CDR3 length: 16 residues. Trimming removed 7 bases from V and 5 bases from J, with 24 bases in between.

CDR3 residues: CASSLASGQGSTEAFF. The DNA of the CDR3 is TGCGCCAGCAGCTTGGCCAGTGGACAGGGCAGCACTGAAGCTTTCTTT. The V and J genes are TRBV5-1 and TRBJ1-1; TRBD1 aligns across 8 bases. The CDR3 spans 16 residues. Losses at the gene ends were 0 bases for V and 4 bases for J; bases not matched to a gene: 8. Looked up from germline, CDR1 is SGHRS and CDR2 is YFSETQ.

The chain joins TRBV20-1 to TRBJ2-1; D remains unclear. The CDR3 runs to 11 residues. The V gene lost 3 bases and the J gene lost 9 bases, with 9 bases spanning the gap. The V gene's germline CDR1 is DFQATT and CDR2 SNEGSKA (reference sequence). The CDR3 is CSARKPTEQFF. The CDR3 region has the DNA TGCAGTGCTAGGAAGCCGACTGAGCAGTTCTTC.

The V gene is TRBV7-2, the J gene TRBJ2-7; 7 bases line up with TRBD1. The CDR3 sequence is 12 residues long. The germline V gene encodes CDR1 SGHTA and CDR2 FQGNSA. V shed 5 bases and J 6 bases; nucleotides not matched to a gene: 4. Here the CDR3 DNA reads TGTGCCAGCAGCGTACAGGGGACCGAGCAGTACTTC. Residues: CASSVQGTEQYF.

This clone was seen once. The chain joins TRBV7-3 to TRBJ2-3, with D tentatively TRBD1 or TRBD2 (5 bases each). Germline values: CDR1 SGHTA, CDR2 FQGTGA. The CDR3 is 16 amino acids. The ends were cut back, 1 base at V and 2 bases at J, with 13 bases in the middle. CDR3 coding DNA: TGTGCCAGCAGCTTAAATCGACGAGGGGACACAGATACGCAGTATTTT. Amino acid sequence: CASSLNRRGDTDTQYF.

This chain uses TRBV10-2 with TRBJ1-1; tentative D call: TRBD1 (6 bases). Trimming took 3 bases from V and 2 from J, leaving 13 bases between them. The CDR3 is 15 amino acids. The germline V gene has CDR1 WSHSY and CDR2 SAAADI. CDR3 sequence: CASSDEQGLNTEAFF. CDR3 sequence (DNA): TGCGCCAGCAGTGACGAACAGGGACTAAACACTGAAGCTTTCTTT.

The rearrangement joins TRBV2 to TRBJ1-4; 9 bases align to TRBD1. The CDR3 has 14 residues. Germline CDR1 is SNHLY and CDR2 is FYNNEI. The V and J ends lost 5 bases and 4 bases, in that order; junction bases with no gene match: 2. In nucleotides, the CDR3 is TGTGCCAGCAGTAGGGACAGGGTTAATGAAAAACTGTTTTTT. Protein sequence: CASSRDRVNEKLFF.

The J gene is TRBJ2-3, the V gene TRBV7-2; no clear D. Germline assignment: CDR1 SGHTA and CDR2 FQGNSA. V lost 2 bases and J lost 2, with 5 bases in between. The CDR3 spans 13 residues. The DNA of the CDR3 is TGTGCCAGCAGCTTATCCCACACAGATACGCAGTATTTT. As protein: CASSLSHTDTQYF.

At least ten counts were recorded for this clone. The J gene is TRBJ1-2, the V gene TRBV29-1, with 7 bases lining up with TRBD1. The V gene's germline CDR1 is SQVTM and CDR2 ANQGSEA. The CDR3 is 12 residues long. The ends lost 5 bases at V and 6 bases at J; junction bases unmatched: 6. The CDR3 loop reads CSVITGDNGYTF. CDR3 nucleotide sequence: TGCAGCGTTATCACAGGGGATAATGGCTACACCTTC.

This clone appeared a few times. The gene calls are TRBV6-5 and TRBJ1-6; 10 bases fit TRBD1. Per germline, CDR1 MNHEY and CDR2 SVGAGI. The ends lost 6 bases at V and 8 bases at J; junction bases unmatched: 7. This CDR3 has 15 amino acids. The CDR3 region is CASRVGQGFDSPLHF. The CDR3 DNA sequence: TGTGCCAGCAGGGTGGGACAGGGGTTTGATTCACCCCTCCACTTT.

The chain couples TRBV7-2 to TRBJ2-2; the match to TRBD2 covers 10 bases. The ends lost 3 bases at V and 0 bases at J; junction bases unmatched: 1. There are 16 residues in the CDR3. The germline CDR1 and CDR2 sequences are SGHTA and FQGNSA. CDR3: CASSFGLAANTGELFF. Here the CDR3 DNA reads TGTGCCAGCAGCTTTGGACTAGCGGCGAACACCGGGGAGCTGTTTTTT.

J is TRBJ1-4 and V is TRBV7-8; D gene uncertain. Germline V CDR1 and CDR2: SGHVS, FQNEAQ. The CDR3 contains 14 residues. The V end lost 1 base, the J end lost 2 bases, and 5 bases lay between the germline ends. Here the CDR3 reads CASSLVGTNEKLFF. The CDR3, as DNA: TGTGCCAGCAGCTTAGTAGGGACTAATGAAAAACTGTTTTTT. Variable domain in full (rest from reference TRBV7-8 and TRBJ1-4): GAGVSQSPRYKVAKRGQDVALRCDPISGHVSLFWYQQALGQGPEFLTYFQNEAQLDKSGLPSDRFFAERPEGSVSTLKIQRTQQEDSAVYLCASSLVGTNEKLFFGSGTQLSVL.

CDR3 sequence reads: CASSPRGYEQYF. The CDR3, as DNA: TGTGCCAGCAGTCCCCGGGGCTACGAGCAGTACTTC. The J gene is TRBJ2-7, the V gene TRBV6-2 or TRBV6-3, with D tentatively TRBD2 (5 bases). Trimming removed 5 bases at V and 3 bases at J, with 8 bases between. The CDR3 has 12 amino acids. CDR1 and CDR2 from the germline V gene are MNHEY and SVGEGT.

This rearrangement joins TRBV29-1 to TRBJ2-1, with 12 bases aligning to TRBD2. The V gene end was trimmed by 7 bases and the J gene end by 8 bases; junction bases not matched to a gene: 9. CDR3 size: 14 residues. Looked up from germline, CDR1 is SQVTM and CDR2 is ANQGSEA. The CDR3: CSAQTSGSNYEQFF. The CDR3 nucleotides read TGCAGCGCCCAGACTAGCGGGAGTAACTATGAGCAGTTCTTC.

This clone is medium-sized in the sample. The gene calls are TRBV19 and TRBJ2-7; 13 bases agree with TRBD2. The CDR3 is 15 amino acids. Germline V gene lookup returns CDR1 LNHDA and CDR2 SQIVND (reference sequence). Trimming cost V 3 bases and J 3 bases; bases outside gene matches: 2. CDR3 nucleotides: TGTGCCAGTAGTATGACTAGCGGGGGGTACTACGAGCAGTACTTC. Amino acids: CASSMTSGGYYEQYF.

This clone was recorded only once. The chain has TRBV3-1 (or the pseudogene TRBV3-2) and TRBJ2-1; D is undetermined. CDR1 and CDR2 (germline): LGHDT, YNNKEL (reference sequence). There are 14 residues in the CDR3. Trimming took off 0 bases at V and 9 bases at J, with 12 bases between the two ends. The CDR3 sequence: CASSQDPASGEQFF. The CDR3 nucleotides read TGTGCCAGCAGCCAAGATCCGGCCTCGGGTGAGCAGTTCTTC.

The table lists this clone with a count of one. V usage is TRBV6-5 and J usage is TRBJ2-7; TRBD1 might be the D (6 bases). The CDR3 has 15 residues. V gave up 10 bases and J gave up 2 bases, with 21 bases separating them. CDR1 and CDR2 (germline): MNHEY, SVGAGI. CDR3 nucleotide sequence: TGTGCCACCCACCTTTACGGGACATCTACCTACGAGCAGTACTTC. Translation: CATHLYGTSTYEQYF.